The TCR beta chain described here comes from a study of response to subunit inactivated influenza vaccine. Study-level findings and limits: The authors suggested that few new T cells are recruited per seasonal influenza vaccination.

This clonotype was counted at least ten times. Its specificity is not known. TCRdb reprocessed the RT-PCR reads via MiXCR and lists one record per CDR3 protein. Of more than 600,000 distinct CDR3 sequences listed, approximately 17% are singletons. The receptor comes from a man aged 50 or older who received an inactivated influenza vaccine. Sequenced material: PBMCs from blood, taken around 5 days after vaccination.

CDR3 sequence: CSARGRTIANEQFF. CDR3 nucleotide sequence: TGCAGTGCTAGAGGCCGGACTATAGCCAATGAGCAGTTCTTC. This rearrangement joins TRBV20-1 to TRBJ2-1; D is perhaps TRBD2 (6 bases). The V end was cut by 1 base, the J end by 6 bases, with 13 bases between. The CDR3 runs to 14 residues. From germline, CDR1 is DFQATT and CDR2 SNEGSKA (reference sequence).